What follows are 11 T cell receptor beta chains derived from one specimen sequenced in a study of T cells in narcolepsy. Sequencing was performed with immunoSEQ multiplex PCR; in TCRdb, only in-frame clones are kept and a portion is missing. This sample has roughly 25,000 clones; 85% to 90% occur once, and the top ten carry around 1.4%. Sequencing was done on a sample of CD45RA- memory CD4+ T cells from PBMCs. These receptors all stem from a human donor with narcolepsy.

Here the CDR3 DNA reads TGCGCCAGCAGCGCGGGCGTTAGTGGGACAGGGAGTGAAAAACTGTTTTTT. This codes for CASSAGVSGTGSEKLFF. This chain uses TRBV5-1 with TRBJ1-4; 9 bases map to TRBD1. The V segment lost 4 bases and the J segment 7 bases; nucleotides outside the gene matches: 14. The CDR3 is made up of 17 amino acids. Looked up from germline, CDR1 is SGHRS and CDR2 is YFSETQ.

The chain recombines TRBV7-9 with TRBJ2-7; D may be TRBD1 (6 bases). This CDR3 is built from 13 residues. Germline V gene data show CDR1 as SEHNR and CDR2 as FQNEAQ (reference sequence). Trimming took off 10 bases at V and 3 bases at J, with 16 bases between the two ends. The DNA of the CDR3 is TGTGCCACCCGCCGGGACAACAACTACGAGCAGTACTTC. Its protein product is CATRRDNNYEQYF.

This clone was seen more than once but under ten times. The rearrangement links TRBV14 to TRBJ2-3; 10 positions match TRBD2. CDR3 length: 18 residues. Trimming cost V 4 bases and J 3 bases; bases outside gene matches: 13. Per germline, CDR1 SGHDN and CDR2 FVKESK. The CDR3 sequence: CASSPSRVLAGITDTQYF. Here the CDR3 DNA reads TGTGCCAGCAGCCCATCCCGAGTACTAGCGGGAATAACAGATACGCAGTATTTT.

This chain links TRBV20-1 with TRBJ2-3; D remains unclear. With 3 bases removed from V and 5 bases from J, the gap between germline ends came to 3 bases. The germline CDR1 and CDR2 sequences are DFQATT and SNEGSKA (reference sequence). The CDR3 is 10 residues long. The CDR3 nucleotides read TGCAGTGCTAGCCGAGATACGCAGTATTTT. Amino acids: CSASRDTQYF.

V is TRBV6-1 and J is TRBJ2-1, with a possible D match to TRBD1 (6 bases). The germline V gene encodes CDR1 MNHNS and CDR2 SASEGT. CDR3 length equals 14 residues. The ends were cut back, 10 bases at V and 7 bases at J, with 20 bases in the middle. The CDR3 region is CATKTGPTGNEQFF. The CDR3 nucleotides read TGTGCCACCAAGACAGGACCTACGGGGAATGAGCAGTTCTTC.

This clone was found once. The chain couples TRBV6-1 to TRBJ2-7; 7 nucleotides match TRBD1. Germline assignment: CDR1 MNHNS and CDR2 SASEGT. The CDR3 totals 13 residues. V was clipped by 6 bases and J by 2 bases; unmatched bases: 4. The CDR3, as DNA: TGTGCCAGCAGGAAACAGGGGACCTACGAGCAGTACTTC. Protein: CASRKQGTYEQYF.

V is TRBV5-1 and J is TRBJ2-7; 7 bases are a match to TRBD2. The CDR3 loop spans 17 amino acids. V shed 1 base, J shed 5 bases, and the junction held 15 bases outside the gene matches. The V gene's germline CDR1 is SGHRS and CDR2 YFSETQ. The CDR3 is CASSLIGGRATRHEQYF. The CDR3, as DNA: TGCGCCAGCAGCTTGATTGGAGGGAGGGCCACTCGCCACGAGCAGTACTTC.

The V gene is TRBV18, the J gene TRBJ1-5, with TRBD1 matching 9 bases. The CDR3 is made up of 16 amino acids. The ends lost 4 bases at V and 1 base at J; junction bases unmatched: 5. The germline V gene encodes CDR1 KGHSH and CDR2 LQKENI. The CDR3 protein is CASSQSQGASNQPQHF. The CDR3 bases are TGTGCCAGCTCACAATCACAGGGGGCCAGCAATCAGCCCCAGCATTTT.

The J gene is TRBJ2-3, the V gene TRBV25-1; TRBD1 matches at 12 bases. The trim removed 6 bases at V and 2 bases at J, leaving 6 bases unmatched. CDR3 length: 16 residues. Germline CDR1 MGHDK, CDR2 SYGVNS. Here the CDR3 reads CASSPGTGGPTDTQYF. As DNA, the CDR3 is TGTGCCAGCAGCCCCGGGACAGGGGGCCCCACAGATACGCAGTATTTT. Filled out from reference TRBV25-1 and TRBJ2-3, the complete variable domain reads EADIYQTPRYLVIGTGKKITLECSQTMGHDKMYWYQQDPGMELHLIHYSYGVNSTEKGDLSSESTVSRIRTEHFPLTLESARPSHTSQYLCASSPGTGGPTDTQYFGPGTRLTVL.

The chain recombines TRBV14 with TRBJ2-3, with 7 bases identical to TRBD2. With 0 bases clipped from V and 0 bases from J, the junction kept 9 bases outside the gene matches. Germline V gene data show CDR1 as SGHDN and CDR2 as FVKESK. This CDR3 spans 18 amino acids. The CDR3 protein is CASSQDQLAVSSTDTQYF. The CDR3 DNA reads as TGTGCCAGCAGCCAAGATCAGCTAGCGGTTAGTAGCACAGATACGCAGTATTTT.

The chain combines TRBV30 with TRBJ2-3; 7 positions match TRBD1. Germline loops: CDR1 GTSNPN, CDR2 SVGIG (reference sequence). The CDR3 length is 14 residues. V lost 4 bases to trimming and J lost 1 base; unmatched junction nucleotides: 5. The CDR3 DNA reads as TGTGCCTGGAAACGGGACAGCCGCACAGATACGCAGTATTTT. Its protein is CAWKRDSRTDTQYF. Based on the CDR3 plus reference TRBV30 and TRBJ2-3, the full variable domain is SQTIHQWPATLVQPVGSPLSLECTVEGTSNPNLYWYRQAAGRGLQLLFYSVGIGQISSEVPQNLSASRPQDRQFILSSKKLLLSDSGFYLCAWKRDSRTDTQYFGPGTRLTVL.